This T cell receptor beta chain was recorded in a study of tumor-infiltrating lymphocytes in primary liver carcinoma. About the research overall: The patients, men and women alike, were aged 30 to 69 years.

The authors took blood RNA from unsorted whole blood and also extracted germline DNA. V lost 6 bases and J lost 2, with 10 bases in between. The CDR3 runs to 13 residues. This clonotype appeared a few times. Its antigen is unidentified. A primer in the constant region served to generate TCR beta cDNA from roughly 450 ng of total RNA. Three rounds of nested multiplex PCR with slightly modified ARM-PCR produced TCR beta libraries. The study ran its first two PCR rounds for around 9 cycles each, using TRBV1-TRBV30 forward primers and a C-beta reverse primer. Each CDR3 protein gets one entry after TCRdb re-called the multiplex PCR reads with MiXCR. The data contain 150,000 to 200,000 distinct CDR3 sequences, 50% to 75% of them singletons. Points from the study as a whole: Tumors carried a top-250-clone fraction significantly exceeding that of blood (p = 0.039). Because of bulk unsorted sampling, CD4+ and CD8+ repertoires were not subjected to comparison.

The rearrangement uses TRBV12-3 or TRBV12-4 and TRBJ1-2; D is unclear. The TCR comes from a man aged 40-55 years with primary liver carcinoma and hepatitis B virus infection. Sequencing was done on a sample of peripheral blood. The CDR3 sequence: CASSPSWNYGYTF. CDR3 sequence (DNA): TGTGCCAGCAGCCCGTCATGGAACTATGGCTACACCTTC.